Included here is one T cell receptor beta chain sequence, with context. Antigen specificity is unknown. V shed 4 bases and J 3 bases; nucleotides not matched to a gene: 19. The CDR3 is 19 amino acids. CDR1 is SGHRS and CDR2 is YFSETQ in the germline V gene. Sequencing of TCR beta CDR3 used immunoSEQ survey depth. Clones were sequenced by immunoSEQ multiplex PCR, and TCRdb holds only the in-frame ones, with some missing. This sample carries about 1,900 clones, approximately 69% of them seen once, and the ten largest clones take under 55%. The sample is drawn from a study of CD8 T cell repertoires and HIV-1 epitope variants. Study details: Epitopes were three Gag families plus Nef HW9 and YT9.

Material: cultured CD8+ T cells derived from PBMCs. V and J are TRBV5-1 and TRBJ2-3; 8 nucleotides line up with TRBD2. The receptor comes from a male donor with HIV. CDR3 sequence reads: CASSPEFWGPGGDTDTQYF. CDR3 DNA sequence: TGCGCCAGCAGCCCAGAGTTTTGGGGCCCGGGAGGGGATACAGATACGCAGTATTTT.